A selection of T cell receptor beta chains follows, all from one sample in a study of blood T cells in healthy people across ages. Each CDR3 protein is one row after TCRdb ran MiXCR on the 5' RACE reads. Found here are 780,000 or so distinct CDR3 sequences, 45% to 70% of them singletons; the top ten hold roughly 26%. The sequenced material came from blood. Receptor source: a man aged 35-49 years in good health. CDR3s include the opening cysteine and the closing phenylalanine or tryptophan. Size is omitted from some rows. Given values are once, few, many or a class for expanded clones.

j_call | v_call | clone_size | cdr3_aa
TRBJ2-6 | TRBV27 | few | CASSSQGNGANVLTF
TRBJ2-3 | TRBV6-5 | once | CASRRDRSFSQYF
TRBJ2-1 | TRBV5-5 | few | CASSLRVDEQFF
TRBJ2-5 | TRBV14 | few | CASSHFETQYF
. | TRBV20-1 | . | CSANRGGSETQYF
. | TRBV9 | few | CASSVEGTSYEQYF
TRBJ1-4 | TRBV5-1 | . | CASSLGGQQLFF
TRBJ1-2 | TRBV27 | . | CASSFRDRGVYGYTF
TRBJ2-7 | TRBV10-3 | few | CATRRPGRGYEQYF
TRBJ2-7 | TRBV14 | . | CASSQQTTYEQYF
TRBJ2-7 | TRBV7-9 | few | CASSRGGYSYEQYF